This is a list of T cell receptor beta chains from one sample in a study of blood T cell repertoires in COVID-19. Measured with immunoSEQ multiplex PCR; TCRdb has only the in-frame clones, and not every one. The data show 50,000 to 70,000 clones, approximately 84% seen once. The sequenced sample consisted of peripheral blood. These receptor sequences come from a man between 65 and 85 years old with active COVID-19. Both conserved end residues are trimmed from each CDR3. Where a row states a size, it is once, few, many or the class of an expanded clone; other rows omit it.

V gene,clone size,J gene,CDR3 protein
TRBV12-5,-,TRBJ2-1,ASGDSSYNEQF
TRBV11-2,once,TRBJ2-3,ASSLGAGPSTDTQY
TRBV11-2,-,TRBJ2-1,ASSTRVAGTYNEQF
TRBV7-2,-,TRBJ2-5,ASSSPGGGETQY
TRBV5-4,-,TRBJ2-5,ASSWSGTSGSKETQY
TRBV28,-,TRBJ2-7,ASAGVPGQGKFEQY
TRBV21-1,once,TRBJ1-1,ASSKGRGLNTEAF
TRBV25-1,-,TRBJ1-1,ASSENRPVDTEAF
TRBV20-1,-,TRBJ1-4,SASFGTSYEKLF
TRBV18,-,TRBJ2-7,ASSPRTGGDEQY
TRBV18,-,TRBJ2-2,ASSPFSVGVDTGELF
TRBV28,-,TRBJ1-6,ASSSQGAANSPLH
TRBV4-2,-,TRBJ2-3,ASSQVTGGTSDTQY
TRBV3-1/TRBV3-2,-,TRBJ1-3,ASSQDRSGNTIY
TRBV27,-,TRBJ1-3,ASSLSYSGNTIY
TRBV7-8,-,TRBJ2-1,ASSLVEDREWF
TRBV5-1,-,TRBJ1-2,ASSPGSTGGGYT
TRBV28,-,TRBJ2-4,ASTLWAIRGAKNIQY
TRBV9,few,TRBJ2-5,ASSAPAGETQY
TRBV5-1,-,TRBJ2-2,ASSQGLAAFPNTGELF
TRBV21-1,-,TRBJ1-5,ASYSRDRGSYSNQPQH
TRBV27,-,TRBJ2-3,ASSLGTGGSDTQY
TRBV18,-,TRBJ1-4,ASSPSGTGGEKLF
TRBV3-1/TRBV3-2,few,TRBJ1-2,ASSPRDRDGYT
TRBV7-8,-,TRBJ2-1,ASSLAGTSVYNEQF
TRBV11-1,-,TRBJ2-3,ASSFQGWFTDTQY
TRBV7-2,-,TRBJ2-7,ASSSAYEQY
TRBV27,-,TRBJ2-7,ASRGVAYEQY
TRBV5-1,-,TRBJ2-3,ASKEGVGDTQY
TRBV4-3,few,TRBJ2-7,ASSQDNWQGYEQY
TRBV4-2,-,TRBJ2-6,ASSQAERGGANVLT
TRBV4-3,-,TRBJ2-2,ASSQATGTGGPNTGELF
TRBV5-1,-,TRBJ1-1,ASSLEWARSEAF
TRBV19,-,TRBJ1-1,ASISTGNTEAF
TRBV5-6,-,TRBJ1-2,ASSWLNGASGYT
TRBV5-1,-,TRBJ2-6,ASSLAAGVGANVLT
TRBV4-2,-,TRBJ2-2,ASSQDSGRFPGELF
TRBV2,-,TRBJ1-5,ASRQGYSNQPQH
TRBV28,once,TRBJ1-1,ASSEELLNTEAF
TRBV27,-,TRBJ2-1,ASRTTDGDNEQF
TRBV5-1,-,TRBJ2-7,ASSLSGTTYGN
TRBV12-3/TRBV12-4,-,TRBJ2-1,ASSRVRNEQF
TRBV16,-,TRBJ2-5,ASSQLTGQETQY
TRBV6-6,-,TRBJ1-5,ASSRGSNQPQH
TRBV7-2,-,TRBJ2-1,ASSPTHFSGEQF
TRBV7-9,few,TRBJ2-6,ASSLDGVRGANVLT